The clone carrying this TCR beta chain has just a few counts. This record comes from a study of blood T cell repertoires in COVID-19. Study background: COVID-19 samples, acute and convalescent, were from the United States, Italy and Spain.

The CDR3 extends over 15 amino acids. Germline V CDR1 and CDR2: KGHDR, SFDVKD. V was trimmed by 8 bases and J by 4 bases, leaving 16 bases between them. As originally analysed: It was from reference gene primer amplification that nucleated cell counts were estimated. Measured with immunoSEQ multiplex PCR; TCRdb has only the in-frame clones, and not every one. That table supplies the V and J calls and clone size; D and trimming were determined from the DNA. The table lists over 250,000 clones, over 75% of them singletons. The chain couples TRBV24-1 to TRBJ2-2, with TRBD1 as a possible D gene (6 bases). The sequence came from a woman in her 70s with acute or convalescent COVID-19. What was sequenced was peripheral blood. The CDR3: CATMVAGDGTGELFF. The CDR3 coding sequence is TGTGCCACCATGGTCGCAGGGGACGGCACCGGGGAGCTGTTTTTT.